Presented here are 32 T cell receptor beta chains from one specimen sequenced in a study of cytotoxic CD8 clonotypes in ibrutinib-treated CLL. Generated by immunoSEQ multiplex PCR, the TCRdb table keeps only in-frame clones and is missing some. Among around 140,000 clones, roughly 85% were seen once, and the ten largest hold about 2%. Sample: PBMCs, taken after 24 months of ibrutinib treatment. The receptors were sampled from a human donor with chronic lymphocytic leukemia.

A single count supports this clone. This chain joins TRBV7-8 and TRBJ2-7; a weak D match, TRBD1 (6 bases). The germline V gene has CDR1 SGHVS and CDR2 FQNEAQ. The CDR3 has 15 residues. The ends were cut back, 7 bases at V and 4 bases at J, with 20 bases in the middle. The DNA of the CDR3 is TGTGCCAGCAAAAGTGGAAACAGGGAACCTTACGAGCAGTACTTC. It is translated as CASKSGNREPYEQYF. Complete variable domain (other parts from reference TRBV7-8 and TRBJ2-7): GAGVSQSPRYKVAKRGQDVALRCDPISGHVSLFWYQQALGQGPEFLTYFQNEAQLDKSGLPSDRFFAERPEGSVSTLKIQRTQQEDSAVYLCASKSGNREPYEQYFGPGTRLTVT.

V usage is TRBV5-6 and J usage is TRBJ1-4; D remains ambiguous. CDR1 and CDR2 from the germline V gene are SGHDT and YYEEEE. The ends were cut back, 4 bases at V and 8 bases at J, with 12 bases in the middle. The CDR3 sequence is 13 residues long. Written as DNA, the CDR3 is TGTGCCAGCAGCGTTGGGCGGTCAGAAAAACTGTTTTTT. This encodes CASSVGRSEKLFF.

V is TRBV25-1 and J is TRBJ2-5; D is ambiguous. CDR3 length: 13 amino acids. V was clipped by 8 bases and J by 1 base, with 11 bases between them. Germline V lookup: CDR1 MGHDK, CDR2 SYGVNS. The CDR3 nucleotides read TGTGCCAGCGCCCCGCACTTCCAAGAGACCCAGTACTTC. This sequence encodes CASAPHFQETQYF. Supplemented by reference TRBV25-1 and TRBJ2-5, the full variable domain reads EADIYQTPRYLVIGTGKKITLECSQTMGHDKMYWYQQDPGMELHLIHYSYGVNSTEKGDLSSESTVSRIRTEHFPLTLESARPSHTSQYLCASAPHFQETQYFGPGTRLLVL.

This sequence joins TRBV7-8 and TRBJ2-7; perhaps TRBD1 as D (6 bases). The germline V gene encodes CDR1 SGHVS and CDR2 FQNEAQ. This CDR3 is 14 amino acids long. V lost 3 bases to trimming and J lost 7 bases, with 16 bases between them. The CDR3 loop reads CASSFGTWSGEQYF. Here the CDR3 DNA reads TGTGCCAGCAGCTTCGGGACATGGAGTGGGGAGCAGTACTTC.

The chain couples TRBV29-1 to TRBJ2-1, with D tentatively TRBD1 (5 bases). The CDR3 totals 17 residues. In germline, CDR1 is SQVTM, CDR2 ANQGSEA. Trimming left V 7 bases short and J 4 bases short, with 26 bases between. The CDR3 bases are TGCAGCGGCCAAGGGGATCTATCTTTCAGGCGTTACAATGAGCAGTTCTTC. This translates into CSGQGDLSFRRYNEQFF.

The chain uses TRBV21-1 and TRBJ1-3; the D call of TRBD1 is as the table states it, not checked on the DNA. TRBV21-1 is labeled a pseudogene. CDR3 length: 15 amino acids. The CDR3 coding sequence is TGTGCCAGCAGCACTCGGACAGCATCTGGAAACACCATATATTTT. Encoded protein: CASSTRTASGNTIYF.

This chain joins TRBV7-2 and TRBJ1-2, with 7 nucleotides matching TRBD1. The V gene's germline CDR1 is SGHTA and CDR2 FQGNSA. The CDR3 has 14 amino acids. V trimming: 4 bases; J trimming: 6 bases; junction bases outside the gene matches: 8. The CDR3 region has the DNA TGTGCCAGCAGCTACAGAACACAGGGGAATGGCTACACCTTC. It encodes CASSYRTQGNGYTF.

The chain carries TRBV7-2 and TRBJ2-1, with 9 bases fitting TRBD2. V shed 1 base, J shed 1 base, and the junction held 8 bases outside the gene matches. This CDR3 is 18 amino acids long. Per germline, CDR1 SGHTA and CDR2 FQGNSA. The CDR3 here is CASSLEARGGWSYNEQFF. The DNA for the CDR3 is TGTGCCAGCAGCTTAGAAGCGCGGGGGGGCTGGTCCTACAATGAGCAGTTCTTC.

This chain connects TRBV18 to TRBJ1-4, with 10 bases aligning to TRBD1. J lost 7 bases, V lost 1 base, and 3 bases had no gene match. This CDR3 has 15 amino acids. Germline V gene data show CDR1 as KGHSH and CDR2 as LQKENI. CDR3 DNA sequence: TGTGCCAGCTCACCACAGGGGACAGGGGTTGAAAAACTGTTTTTT. Translated: CASSPQGTGVEKLFF.

The rearrangement joins TRBV11-3 to TRBJ2-3; weak D call: TRBD2 (5 bases). The V and J ends lost 6 bases and 1 base respectively, with 14 bases between them. CDR1 and CDR2 from the germline V gene are SGHNT and YENEEA. The CDR3 runs 15 residues. The CDR3 protein is CASSPGGYGTDTQYF. CDR3 DNA: TGTGCCAGCAGTCCCGGCGGGTATGGCACAGATACGCAGTATTTT.

The chain carries TRBV30 and TRBJ1-1; D perhaps matches TRBD1 (6 bases). CDR3 length equals 11 residues. Germline-derived CDR1 and CDR2 are GTSNPN and SVGIG (reference sequence). V was trimmed by 2 bases and J by 13 bases, leaving 14 bases between them. This chain's CDR3 is CAWSNRAWLFF. In DNA, the CDR3 is TGTGCCTGGAGTAACAGGGCTTGGCTTTTCTTT. Full variable domain (rest looked up from reference TRBV30 and TRBJ1-1): SQTIHQWPATLVQPVGSPLSLECTVEGTSNPNLYWYRQAAGRGLQLLFYSVGIGQISSEVPQNLSASRPQDRQFILSSKKLLLSDSGFYLCAWSNRAWLFFGQGTRLTVV.

V usage is TRBV6-4 and J usage is TRBJ2-1, with 9 bases aligning to TRBD1. CDR3 size: 17 residues. Germline V gene sequence: CDR1 MRHNA, CDR2 SNTAGT. V dropped 2 bases and J dropped 0; count of bases not matched to a gene: 5. The CDR3 DNA reads as TGTGCCAGCAGTGACACGGGACAGGGCTGCTCCTACAATGAGCAGTTCTTC. Protein: CASSDTGQGCSYNEQFF.

This sequence joins TRBV28 and TRBJ2-1, with D possibly matching TRBD2 (7 bases). The CDR3 length is 15 residues. Germline lookup yields CDR1 MDHEN and CDR2 SYDVKM. Trimming stripped 10 bases from V and 7 bases from J, with 23 bases between. The CDR3 protein is CATLGGGRLGNEQFF. The CDR3 coding sequence is TGTGCCACCCTGGGGGGCGGGAGATTGGGGAATGAGCAGTTCTTC.

This clone was recorded a few times. V and J are TRBV5-1 and TRBJ2-7; TRBD1 might be the D (6 bases). The CDR3 contains 15 residues. V gave up 0 bases and J gave up 0 bases, with 10 bases separating them. Germline V lookup: CDR1 SGHRS, CDR2 YFSETQ. CDR3 protein: CASSLVTGRSYEQYF. CDR3 coding DNA: TGCGCCAGCAGCTTGGTAACAGGGCGCTCCTACGAGCAGTACTTC.

The chain has TRBV5-1 and TRBJ2-1; tentative D call: TRBD1 (6 bases). CDR1 is SGHRS, CDR2 YFSETQ, per germline. CDR3 length: 14 amino acids. The V gene lost 4 bases and the J gene lost 2 bases, with 10 bases spanning the gap. Here the CDR3 DNA reads TGCGCCAGCAGCCCCGGACAGACCTACAATGAGCAGTTCTTC. This encodes CASSPGQTYNEQFF.

This rearrangement joins TRBV25-1 to TRBJ1-1, with 9 bases lining up with TRBD1. Germline V gene data show CDR1 as MGHDK and CDR2 as SYGVNS. The CDR3 consists of 16 residues. V lost 1 base to trimming and J lost 0 bases; unmatched junction nucleotides: 3. In nucleotides, the CDR3 is TGTGCCAGCAGTGAATTGGGGACAGGGTTGAACACTGAAGCTTTCTTT. Translation gives CASSELGTGLNTEAFF.

The genes are TRBV7-3 and TRBJ2-1; the match to TRBD2 covers 7 bases. Germline V gene sequence: CDR1 SGHTA, CDR2 FQGTGA. The CDR3 runs to 18 residues. Trimming took 1 base from V and 1 from J; bases not matched to a gene: 10. CDR3 bases: TGTGCCAGCAGCTTAAATCAAGGCGGGGGAGCTTCCTACAATGAGCAGTTCTTC. Protein sequence: CASSLNQGGGASYNEQFF.

CDR3 coding DNA: TGTGCCAGCAGCCAAGAAGCGAGCGAAAAAAACATTCAGTACTTC. Residues: CASSQEASEKNIQYF. The chain links TRBV4-2 to TRBJ2-4, with unresolved D. V was shortened by 0 bases and J by 4 bases, with 10 bases between the two germline ends. CDR3 size: 15 residues. Per the germline V gene, CDR1 is LGHNA and CDR2 is YNFKEQ.

J is TRBJ1-2 and V is TRBV6-1; D gene ambiguous. CDR3 length equals 13 residues. Germline lookup yields CDR1 MNHNS and CDR2 SASEGT. V was cut by 3 bases and J by 4 bases, with 9 bases left in between. CDR3 sequence reads: CASSDPPLYGYTF. CDR3 DNA sequence: TGTGCCAGCAGTGATCCGCCGCTCTATGGCTACACCTTC.

The V call is TRBV27, the J call TRBJ2-1, with D uncertain. The CDR3 spans 14 residues. V was cut by 0 bases and J by 16 bases, with 19 bases left in between. CDR1 is MNHEY and CDR2 is SMNVEV in the germline V gene (reference sequence). CDR3 region: CASSLSDLRVPFFF. The DNA for the CDR3 is TGTGCCAGCAGTTTATCTGATTTAAGGGTCCCGTTCTTCTTC.

The V call is TRBV20-1, the J call TRBJ2-7; D unclear. This CDR3 is 11 amino acids long. Trimming pared 4 bases from V and 7 bases from J, leaving 11 bases between. The germline CDR1 and CDR2 sequences are DFQATT and SNEGSKA (reference sequence). CDR3 protein: CSATITGEQYF. Here the CDR3 DNA reads TGCAGTGCTACTATTACCGGGGAGCAGTACTTC.

In this sample, this clone turned up a few times. The genes are TRBV9 and TRBJ1-3; no clear D gene. CDR1 is SGDLS, CDR2 YYNGEE, per germline. This CDR3 has 14 amino acids. The V gene lost 0 bases and the J gene lost 0 bases, with 4 bases spanning the gap. The DNA for the CDR3 is TGTGCCAGCAGCGTAGACAGCTCTGGAAACACCATATATTTT. This translates into CASSVDSSGNTIYF.

Here the CDR3 DNA reads TGTGCCAGCAGCTTAGCCACAGGGGGCGGGAACTATGGCTACACCTTC. This gives the protein CASSLATGGGNYGYTF. The genes are TRBV7-2 and TRBJ1-2; 9 nucleotides match TRBD1. Germline V CDR1 and CDR2: SGHTA, FQGNSA. The junction had 4 bases not matched to a gene; V was cut back by 0 bases and J by 2 bases. The CDR3 consists of 16 residues.

This chain joins TRBV11-2 and TRBJ2-1, with 9 bases fitting TRBD2. Germline V gives CDR1 SGHAT, CDR2 FQNNGV. The CDR3 totals 15 residues. The V segment lost 1 base and the J segment 10 bases; nucleotides outside the gene matches: 8. This CDR3 reads CASSLAAGGQREQFF. The CDR3 DNA is TGTGCCAGCAGCTTAGCTGCGGGGGGGCAGCGCGAGCAGTTCTTC.

This clone occurred many times. The chain is built from TRBV14 and TRBJ1-2; D ambiguous. The CDR3 has 13 amino acids. V was pared by 3 bases and J by 5 bases, with 10 bases between. The germline V gene encodes CDR1 SGHDN and CDR2 FVKESK. In DNA form, the CDR3 reads TGTGCCAGCAGCCAGGTCAAGGAGTATGGCTACACCTTC. Protein product: CASSQVKEYGYTF.

The chain employs TRBV29-1 and TRBJ2-4, with TRBD1 identical over 12 bases. Germline CDR1 is SQVTM and CDR2 is ANQGSEA. V lost 6 bases and J lost 3; bases outside the gene matches: 15. The CDR3 is made up of 18 amino acids. CDR3 nucleotides: TGCAGCGTCGGGGTGGGGACAGGGGGCTTGGGAGGCAAAAACATTCAGTACTTC. Its translation: CSVGVGTGGLGGKNIQYF.

The V call is TRBV14, the J call TRBJ1-1; 8 bases agree with TRBD1. The CDR3 covers 15 residues. Losses at the gene ends were 4 bases for V and 3 bases for J; bases not matched to a gene: 7. The germline V gene encodes CDR1 SGHDN and CDR2 FVKESK. As DNA, the CDR3 is TGTGCCAGCAGCCGGCGGACAGGGTGGGACACTGAAGCTTTCTTT. Protein product: CASSRRTGWDTEAFF.

The V gene is TRBV4-3, the J gene TRBJ2-1, with 11 bases identical to TRBD2. Germline CDR1 is LGHNA and CDR2 is YSLEER. Trimming removed 0 bases from V and 2 bases from J; junction bases left unmatched: 18. CDR3 length equals 22 residues. As DNA, the CDR3 is TGCGCCAGCAGCCAAGAATGGAGTAGCGGGAGGGCCGTTGTTAGCGCCTACAATGAGCAGTTCTTC. As protein: CASSQEWSSGRAVVSAYNEQFF.

The J gene is TRBJ1-2, the V gene TRBV6-1; 9 nucleotides align to TRBD1. The CDR3 spans 19 residues. V shed 3 bases, J shed 0 bases, and the junction held 14 bases outside the gene matches. The germline gives CDR1 MNHNS, CDR2 SASEGT. The CDR3: CASSESRVGTGRSNYGYTF. Written as DNA, the CDR3 is TGTGCCAGCAGTGAGTCGCGGGTGGGGACAGGGAGATCTAACTATGGCTACACCTTC.

This clone has only one observation. The gene calls are TRBV28 and TRBJ2-7; D call uncertain. Trimming left V 4 bases short and J 4 bases short, with 11 bases between. The germline gives CDR1 MDHEN, CDR2 SYDVKM. This CDR3 comprises 13 residues. CDR3 region: CASSSSDGYEQYF. The CDR3, as DNA: TGTGCCAGCAGTTCCTCGGACGGATACGAGCAGTACTTC.

This chain joins TRBV15 and TRBJ1-3; tentatively, D is TRBD1 (6 bases). The CDR3 is made up of 16 amino acids. V was cut by 1 base and J by 1 base, with 11 bases left in between. CDR1 is LNHNV and CDR2 is YYDKDF in the germline V gene (reference sequence). CDR3 sequence: CATSRGGTGSGNTIYF. The CDR3 nucleotides are TGTGCCACCAGCAGAGGGGGAACAGGGTCTGGAAACACCATATATTTT.

V gene TRBV6-5 combines with J gene TRBJ2-7; 8 nucleotides line up with TRBD1. CDR1 and CDR2 (germline): MNHEY, SVGAGI. This CDR3 contains 14 residues. V lost 0 bases, J lost 3 bases, and 1 base stayed unmatched. The DNA of the CDR3 is TGTGCCAGCAGTTACTCTGACAGGGGCTACGAGCAGTACTTC. Protein product: CASSYSDRGYEQYF.